The rows below give T cell receptor beta chains drawn from one sample of a study of cytomegalovirus exposure and HLA in healthy donors. Using immunoSEQ multiplex PCR, the repertoire was profiled, and TCRdb retains in-frame clones only, with some absent. The sample shows about 190,000 clones, 84% of them seen only once. Sequenced: PBMCs. These receptors all stem from a boy aged 5 to 17 in good health and CMV-seronegative. Both conserved end residues are part of each CDR3. A D gene is named only where the DNA matches it firmly. Size tells how often a clone was seen (once, few, many) or the class of an expanded clone, and some rows leave it out.

J gene	clone size	V gene	D gene	CDR3 protein	CDR3 DNA
TRBJ1-1	NA	TRBV7-9	TRBD1	CASSSEAGTGRNTEAFF	TGTGCCAGCAGCTCCGAGGCCGGGACAGGGAGAAACACTGAAGCTTTCTTT
TRBJ1-4	NA	TRBV5-1	NA	CASSLLKIQGGELFF	TGCGCCAGCAGCCTCCTAAAAATCCAGGGAGGGGAACTGTTTTTT
TRBJ1-2	NA	TRBV7-8	NA	CASSPHEGNYGYTF	TGTGCCAGCAGCCCCCACGAGGGTAACTATGGCTACACCTTC
TRBJ2-2	NA	TRBV9	NA	CASSVVASGGTGELFF	TGTGCCAGCAGCGTAGTGGCTAGTGGTGGCACCGGGGAGCTGTTTTTT
TRBJ1-2	NA	TRBV30	NA	CAWSRGGARNYGYTF	TGTGCCTGGAGTCGGGGGGGGGCGCGAAACTATGGCTACACCTTC
TRBJ2-7	once	TRBV7-2	TRBD1	CASSLVDRSYEQYF	TGTGCCAGCAGCTTAGTGGACAGGTCCTACGAGCAGTACTTC
TRBJ2-7	NA	TRBV9	TRBD2	CASSGGGTSLYEQYF	TGTGCCAGCAGCGGGGGGGGGACTAGCCTATACGAGCAGTACTTC
TRBJ2-2	NA	TRBV30	NA	CAWSVHTNTGELFF	TGTGCCTGGAGTGTACACACGAACACCGGGGAGCTGTTTTTT
TRBJ1-2	NA	TRBV27	TRBD1	CASSSHASGQGWGKDGYTF	TGTGCCAGCAGTTCCCATGCCTCGGGACAGGGATGGGGCAAGGATGGCTACACCTTC
TRBJ2-7	NA	TRBV2	NA	CASSELLGAHEQYF	TGTGCCAGCAGTGAATTGTTGGGGGCCCACGAGCAGTACTTC
TRBJ2-7	NA	TRBV2	NA	CASRPSRGIAEQYF	TGTGCCAGCAGGCCTAGTAGGGGAATTGCCGAGCAGTACTTC
TRBJ2-7	NA	TRBV4-1	NA	CASSQEWVQQGPYEQYF	TGCGCCAGCAGCCAAGAATGGGTTCAACAGGGACCCTACGAGCAGTACTTC
TRBJ2-3	NA	TRBV7-6	NA	CASSLARASTDTQYF	TGTGCCAGCAGCTTAGCGCGGGCTAGCACAGATACGCAGTATTTT
TRBJ1-5	NA	TRBV7-2	NA	CASSLRGYNSNQPQHF	TGTGCCAGCAGCTTAAGGGGGTATAATAGCAATCAGCCCCAGCATTTT
TRBJ2-1	NA	TRBV28	NA	CASMQGRVYNEQFF	TGTGCCAGCATGCAGGGCAGGGTCTACAATGAGCAGTTCTTC
TRBJ2-5	NA	TRBV6-5	TRBD2	CASSYSGRGSETQYF	TGTGCCAGCAGTTACTCCGGGAGGGGGTCGGAGACCCAGTACTTC
TRBJ1-4	NA	TRBV19	NA	CASSIGGTNLGKLFF	TGTGCCAGTAGTATCGGAGGGACCAATCTCGGAAAACTGTTTTTT
TRBJ2-2	once	TRBV7-3	NA	CASSQDTGELFF	TGTGCCAGCAGCCAGGACACCGGGGAGCTGTTTTTT
TRBJ2-1	few	TRBV28	TRBD2	CASRPGGGPVNEQFF	TGTGCCAGCAGACCCGGCGGGGGGCCGGTTAATGAGCAGTTCTTC
TRBJ2-7	few	TRBV6-6	TRBD1	CASRTGNSYEQYF	TGTGCCAGCAGGACAGGGAACTCCTACGAGCAGTACTTC
TRBJ1-5	few	TRBV25-1	NA	CASSERRGDQPQHF	TGTGCCAGCAGTGAGCGTCGGGGGGATCAGCCCCAGCATTTT
TRBJ2-2	NA	TRBV9	TRBD1	CASSERGTENTGELFF	TGTGCCAGCAGCGAGAGAGGGACAGAGAACACCGGGGAGCTGTTTTTT
TRBJ2-5	NA	TRBV7-2	TRBD2	CASSFSGTSGGATGTQYF	TGTGCCAGCAGCTTCTCCGGGACTAGCGGGGGGGCAACCGGGACCCAGTACTTC
TRBJ2-7	NA	TRBV2	NA	CASSPMDSYEQYF	TGTGCCAGCAGTCCGATGGACAGCTACGAGCAGTACTTC
TRBJ2-3	NA	TRBV7-9	NA	CASSHSSERTDTQYF	TGTGCCAGCAGCCACTCTAGCGAACGCACAGATACGCAGTATTTT
TRBJ2-7	NA	TRBV5-6	NA	CASSWGHSYEQYF	TGTGCCAGCAGCTGGGGACATTCCTACGAGCAGTACTTC
TRBJ2-1	once	TRBV27	TRBD2	CASSPGLAGGRNEQFF	TGTGCCAGCAGCCCGGGACTAGCGGGGGGGCGTAATGAGCAGTTCTTC
TRBJ1-1	NA	TRBV28	TRBD1	CASRSRLQGKVSNTEAFF	TGTGCCAGCAGGAGCCGATTACAGGGGAAAGTTTCGAACACTGAAGCTTTCTTT
TRBJ1-1	NA	TRBV5-4	NA	CASSVTVLSTEAFF	TGTGCCAGCAGCGTGACAGTCCTGAGCACTGAAGCTTTCTTT
TRBJ1-2	NA	TRBV9	TRBD1	CASSVNPGQGAINYGYTF	TGTGCCAGCAGCGTGAACCCGGGACAGGGGGCTATTAACTATGGCTACACCTTC
TRBJ2-1	NA	TRBV6-6	NA	CASSYSTGSRSEQFF	TGTGCCAGCAGTTACTCGACCGGGAGTAGAAGTGAGCAGTTCTTC
TRBJ2-5	NA	TRBV5-1	TRBD2	CASSPGTSGAQTQYF	TGCGCCAGCAGCCCGGGGACTAGCGGAGCCCAGACCCAGTACTTC
TRBJ2-7	NA	TRBV4-1	TRBD2	CASSQGFEEGGPEQYF	TGCGCCAGCAGCCAAGGCTTTGAGGAGGGAGGGCCGGAGCAGTACTTC
TRBJ2-2	NA	TRBV7-2	TRBD1	CASSPLPGQYNTGELFF	TGTGCCAGCAGCCCGTTACCGGGACAGTATAACACCGGGGAGCTGTTTTTT
TRBJ2-6	few	TRBV18	NA	CASSSVNSGANVLTF	TGTGCCAGCTCGTCTGTTAATTCTGGGGCCAACGTCCTGACTTTC
TRBJ1-2	NA	TRBV14	NA	CASSRDSNYGYTF	TGTGCCAGCAGCCGCGACAGTAACTATGGCTACACCTTC
TRBJ1-3	NA	TRBV7-9	NA	CSSSLWADGGNTIYF	TGTTCCAGCAGCTTATGGGCAGATGGAGGAAACACCATATATTTT
TRBJ2-4	NA	TRBV19	NA	CASSMGQGAKNIQYF	TGTGCCAGTAGTATGGGGCAGGGGGCCAAAAACATTCAGTACTTC
TRBJ2-7	NA	TRBV5-1	TRBD1	CASSPNRDRAYEQYF	TGCGCCAGCAGCCCGAACCGGGACAGAGCCTACGAGCAGTACTTC
TRBJ1-2	once	TRBV4-2	NA	CASSQALGGGYGYTF	TGTGCCAGCAGCCAAGCCCTGGGGGGAGGCTATGGCTACACCTTC
TRBJ1-2	NA	TRBV7-9	TRBD1	CASSFDRDYGYTF	TGTGCCAGCAGTTTCGACAGGGACTATGGCTACACCTTC
TRBJ2-1	NA	TRBV29-1	NA	CSATTSPSYNEQFF	TGCAGCGCGACCACTAGCCCCTCCTACAATGAGCAGTTCTTC
TRBJ1-4	NA	TRBV19	TRBD1	CASMGTGEKLFF	TGTGCCAGTATGGGGACAGGAGAAAAACTGTTTTTT
TRBJ2-3	NA	TRBV13	TRBD2	CASSLGLAFSTDTQYF	TGTGCCAGCAGCTTAGGACTAGCGTTTAGCACAGATACGCAGTATTTT
TRBJ2-2	NA	TRBV6-1	NA	CASSASTGLTGELFF	TGTGCCAGCAGCGCAAGTACAGGGTTGACCGGGGAGCTGTTTTTT
TRBJ1-1	NA	TRBV19	NA	CASSRGSTEAFF	TGTGCCAGTAGTCGAGGGAGCACTGAAGCTTTCTTT
TRBJ2-7	NA	TRBV5-1	TRBD1	CASSLTPRTGSYEQYF	TGCGCCAGCAGCTTGACTCCACGGACAGGATCCTACGAGCAGTACTTC
TRBJ2-4	NA	TRBV5-1	TRBD2	CASSLGRSLKRDYKNIQYF	TGCGCCAGCAGCCTGGGGAGAAGCTTAAAGCGGGATTACAAAAACATTCAGTACTTC